This TCR beta chain was sequenced during a study of shared clonotypes between healthy human individuals (dated by TCRdb to about 2020). As for the study more broadly: The cohort included three men and a couple of women between 18 and 49 years of age. For each donor, CD4 naive and CD4 memory were each given three plates, CD8 naive was given two plates, and CD8 memory was given one plate. To estimate repertoire size and how much clonotype sharing occurs between individuals, the study deeply sequenced the blood TCR repertoires of roughly 5 healthy adults. Different laboratories and diverse techniques were used to prepare libraries and sequence TCR repertoires, to increase sequencing depth and limit assay-specific biases. Per donor, leukapheresis produced somewhere between about 0.9 and 9.5 billion PBMCs. General study outcomes and caveats: Only blood was sampled, and tissue TCR repertoires likely differ from those in blood. Naive subsets generally had larger estimated clonotype richness than memory subsets. The genetic and exposure-history diversity represented was limited by the small number of donors. Approximately 5% of naive CD4, more than 3% of naive CD8, about 2.1% of memory CD4, and about 0.4% of memory CD8 clonotypes were shared across several donors. Compared with non-shared clonotypes, clonotypes shared by all four sorted-subset donors had higher generation probabilities. Rarefaction of sorted-subset datasets indicated incomplete sequencing despite the large sequencing depth. Based on pairwise subsampling, the degree of clonotype sharing among donors was expected to be affected by sequencing depth.

Note on this clone: Its specific antigen is unknown. Per-nucleotide qualities are absent, and no much larger clonotype sits a single base away.

The germline V gene specifies SQVTM as CDR1 and ANQGSEA as CDR2. From its cysteine to its phenylalanine, the CDR3 spans 17 amino acids. Left in the record is the CDR3 DNA by itself, 51 bases read in frame from the first base. From V the trimming removes 1 base and from J it removes 5 bases, while the gene matches leave 10 bases of the junction unaccounted for. TCR CDR3 regions were amplified from genomic DNA by multiplex PCR using the deep immunoSEQ assay. For each cell subset, the extracted genomic DNA was distributed evenly across all wells of several immunoSEQ 96-well plates, and each plate served as one replicate. For sorted subsets, about 200 ng genomic DNA, equal to approximately 30,000 T cell genomes, was loaded into each replicate PCR. Purified libraries were measured with a Qubit 3.0 fluorometer, size-checked on a Bioanalyzer 2100, and measured again with the KAPA Library Quantification kit. Every immunoSEQ 96-well plate was sequenced on a dedicated single-read 150-cycle Illumina NextSeq 550 flow cell. The published analysis was carried out like this. The immunoSEQ output contained only junctional sequences without quality scores, so filtering could not match that applied to full-length reads. To assign V/J genes and CDR3, sequences were annotated against IMGT germline references using PyIR, a Python wrapper for IgBLAST v1.9. Reads with weak V/J assignments (E-value above 1e-6), missing CDR3, stop codons, out-of-frame junctions, or ambiguous translated residues were removed. A V3J clonotype was defined by an identical inferred V gene, J gene, and CDR3 amino acid sequence. Percentage overlap between repertoires was computed as shared unique clonotypes divided by the size of the smaller repertoire. Richness of each repertoire was evaluated using RTK rarefaction, the Chao1 estimator, and Recon v2.1 estimates of unobserved clonotypes. For all TCRbeta clonotypes obtained by the gDNA method from a handful of donors, generation probabilities were computed with OLGA. Imported from immuneACCESS, the table was reduced by TCRdb to in-frame sequences with V and J called. These copies leave out some clones; in studies compared against another copy, an unresolved V gene accounts for under half, and the cause of the remainder is not known. The V and J calls and the clone size are those of that table, but D and trimming were determined from the DNA. The sample records some 2,100,000 clones, 93% of which are singletons. Over 1.5% of the sample belongs to the ten largest clones.

CD8 naive samples consisted of CD45RO-negative cells that were positively selected for CCR7, yielding a CD45RA+CCR7+ population without TemRA cells. Donors were healthy HIV-negative adults with no recently reported acute infections or vaccinations. All donors were Caucasian adults living in Nashville, Tennessee, USA. After blood collection by leukapheresis, PBMCs were isolated using Ficoll-Histopaque density gradient centrifugation and then cryopreserved in the vapor phase of liquid nitrogen. Analytical flow cytometry was used to check the purity and quantity of each magnetically sorted T cell population. Genomic DNA was isolated from each sorted fraction and quantified by UV absorbance on a Nanodrop 2000c.

Recombination linked TRBV29-1 to TRBJ2-7; 14 bases in the middle match TRBD2. The origin of this receptor is a man between 18 and 29 years old in good health. Some clones in this sample may be carry-over from other donors' samples. Source material: naive CD8+ T cells from PBMCs. Read against the paper, the sample's cell subset or site label means: CD45RA+CCR7+. The CDR3 region reads CSVEVPRTSGRNDEQYF. The DNA sequence follows: TGCAGCGTTGAAGTCCCAAGGACTAGCGGGAGGAATGACGAGCAGTACTTC.